These T cell receptor beta chains were read from a single sample in a study of blood T cell repertoires in COVID-19. The protocol was immunoSEQ multiplex PCR, while the TCRdb copy is restricted to in-frame clones and leaves out a portion. The sample carries some 110,000 clones, less than 85% recorded once. The sequencing sample was made of peripheral blood. The source of these receptors is a man between 45 and 60 years old with acute or convalescent COVID-19. Each CDR3 is given with its conserved first and last residue. The D gene is left open where the match is weak. Size values are once, few and many counts, or a class for expanded clones, and some rows have none.

D: .; J: TRBJ1-6; size: .; V: TRBV2; DNA: TGTGCCAGCAGTGAGACTGGCCTCTATAATTCACCCCTCCACTTT; CDR3: CASSETGLYNSPLHF
D: TRBD1; J: TRBJ2-5; size: .; V: TRBV7-3; DNA: TGTGCCAGCAGCTTAAACCAAGGACAGGGGCAAGAGACCCAGTACTTC; CDR3: CASSLNQGQGQETQYF
D: .; J: TRBJ2-1; size: .; V: TRBV3-1/TRBV3-2; DNA: TGTGCCAGCAGCCTAAACTCGGAAGGGAGAGCCTACAATGAGCAGTTCTTC; CDR3: CASSLNSEGRAYNEQFF
D: TRBD1; J: TRBJ1-2; size: once; V: TRBV5-1; DNA: TGCGCCAGCAGCTTGCTCGGACAGGGTGTGACGAACTATGGCTACACCTTC; CDR3: CASSLLGQGVTNYGYTF
D: .; J: TRBJ1-5; size: .; V: TRBV7-3; DNA: TGTGCCAGCAGCAGGAGGGGATACCAGCCCCAGCATTTT; CDR3: CASSRRGYQPQHF
D: TRBD2; J: TRBJ2-7; size: .; V: TRBV5-1; DNA: TGCGCCAGCAGCCAACACCTGGGGGGGAATTACGAGCAGTACTTC; CDR3: CASSQHLGGNYEQYF
D: .; J: TRBJ2-1; size: .; V: TRBV3-1/TRBV3-2; DNA: TGTGCCAGCAGCCAAGGGGGGGGCCGGAGAGGCAATGAGCAGTTCTTC; CDR3: CASSQGGGRRGNEQFF
D: TRBD1; J: TRBJ2-2; size: few; V: TRBV7-8; DNA: TGTGCCAGCAGCGCATTCAGGGGGCGGTCGTTCACCGGGGAGCTGTTTTTT; CDR3: CASSAFRGRSFTGELFF
D: TRBD2; J: TRBJ2-3; size: .; V: TRBV2; DNA: TGTGCCAGCAAGGGGTCTAGCGGGAGGGGAGATACGCAGTATTTT; CDR3: CASKGSSGRGDTQYF
D: TRBD1; J: TRBJ2-7; size: .; V: TRBV12-3/TRBV12-4; DNA: TGTGCCAGCAGTTTAGGGACAGGGCGCGAGCAGTACTTC; CDR3: CASSLGTGREQYF
D: .; J: TRBJ1-1; size: .; V: TRBV5-6; DNA: TGTGCCAGCAGCCTCGGACACCTTGAAGCTTTCTTT; CDR3: CASSLGHLEAFF
D: .; J: TRBJ1-6; size: .; V: TRBV7-8; DNA: TGTGCCAGCAGCCGGGCCTCTTATTCACCCCTCCACTTT; CDR3: CASSRASYSPLHF
D: TRBD2; J: TRBJ2-7; size: once; V: TRBV6-5; DNA: TGTGCCAGCACCCCGGGACTAGCGAACTCCTACGAGCAGTACTTC; CDR3: CASTPGLANSYEQYF
D: .; J: TRBJ2-5; size: .; V: TRBV30; DNA: TGTGCCTACTGGGGGCTTGAGACCCAGTACTTC; CDR3: CAYWGLETQYF
D: .; J: TRBJ1-2; size: .; V: TRBV11-2; DNA: TGTGCCAGCAGCTCGCTCCGGAGTGGCTACACCTTC; CDR3: CASSSLRSGYTF
D: TRBD1; J: TRBJ1-1; size: .; V: TRBV30; DNA: TGTGCCTGGGAGACAGGGGGCAAAGCTTTCTTT; CDR3: CAWETGGKAFF
D: TRBD2; J: TRBJ2-1; size: .; V: TRBV19; DNA: TGTGCCAGTAGCCGGACTAGCGGGAGAGGTGAGCAGTTCTTC; CDR3: CASSRTSGRGEQFF
D: TRBD2; J: TRBJ2-3; size: .; V: TRBV5-1; DNA: TGCGCCAGCAGCTTGACTAGCGGGGCCACAGATACGCAGTATTTT; CDR3: CASSLTSGATDTQYF
D: TRBD1; J: TRBJ2-7; size: .; V: TRBV9; DNA: TGTGCCAGCAGCGGGGGACAGGGGGCCTCCTACGAGCAGTACTTC; CDR3: CASSGGQGASYEQYF
D: .; J: TRBJ2-5; size: .; V: TRBV5-1; DNA: TGCGCCAGCAGCTTGGGGCCGGGCCAGGGGGAGACCCAGTACTTC; CDR3: CASSLGPGQGETQYF
D: TRBD2; J: TRBJ2-5; size: .; V: TRBV7-9; DNA: TGTGCCAGCAGCTTAAGCGGGGGGATCCAAGAGACCCAGTACTTC; CDR3: CASSLSGGIQETQYF
D: .; J: TRBJ1-6; size: .; V: TRBV27; DNA: TGTGCCAGCCGGACAGCCTCCTATAATTCACCCCTCCACTTT; CDR3: CASRTASYNSPLHF